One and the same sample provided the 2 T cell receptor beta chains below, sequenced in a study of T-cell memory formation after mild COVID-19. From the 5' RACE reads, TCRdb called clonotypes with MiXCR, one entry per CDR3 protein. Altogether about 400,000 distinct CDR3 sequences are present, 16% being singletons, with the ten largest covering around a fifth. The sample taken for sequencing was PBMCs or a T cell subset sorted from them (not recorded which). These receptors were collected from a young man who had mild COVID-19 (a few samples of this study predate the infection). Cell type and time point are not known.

The CDR3 loop reads CASSYFTFRGRGNQPQHF. The CDR3, as DNA: TGTGCCAGCAGCTACTTCACCTTTCGGGGGAGGGGCAATCAGCCCCAGCATTTT. The chain recombines TRBV7-8 with TRBJ1-5; tentative D call: TRBD1 (5 bases). Germline V gene data show CDR1 as SGHVS and CDR2 as FQNEAQ. Trimming removed 4 bases at V and 2 bases at J, with 21 bases between. The CDR3 is made up of 18 amino acids.

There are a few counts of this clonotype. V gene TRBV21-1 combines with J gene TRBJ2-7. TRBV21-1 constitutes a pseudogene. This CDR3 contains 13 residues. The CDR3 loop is CASSKKWSYEQYV. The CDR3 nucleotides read TGTGCCAGCAGCAAGAAATGGAGCTACGAGCAGTACGTC.